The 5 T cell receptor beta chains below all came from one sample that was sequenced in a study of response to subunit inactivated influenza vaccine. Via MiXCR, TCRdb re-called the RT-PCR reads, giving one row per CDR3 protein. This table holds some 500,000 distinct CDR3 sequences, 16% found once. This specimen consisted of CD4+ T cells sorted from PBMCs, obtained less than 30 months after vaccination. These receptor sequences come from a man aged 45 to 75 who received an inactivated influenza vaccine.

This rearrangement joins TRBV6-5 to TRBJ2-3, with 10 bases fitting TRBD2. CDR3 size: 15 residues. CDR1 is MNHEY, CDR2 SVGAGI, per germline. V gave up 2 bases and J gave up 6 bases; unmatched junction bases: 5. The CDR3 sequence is CASSYVLAGRDTQYF. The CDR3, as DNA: TGTGCCAGCAGTTACGTACTAGCGGGACGGGATACGCAGTATTTT.

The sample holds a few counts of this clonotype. The chain's CDR3 is CASSLVAEGTGELFF. The CDR3 DNA is TGCGCCAGCAGCTTGGTTGCCGAGGGCACCGGGGAGCTGTTTTTT. The chain recombines TRBV5-1 with TRBJ2-2, with D perhaps matching TRBD2 (5 bases). Trimming shortened V by 0 bases and J by 4 bases, and 10 bases separated the two germline ends. Per germline, CDR1 SGHRS and CDR2 YFSETQ. CDR3 length equals 15 residues.

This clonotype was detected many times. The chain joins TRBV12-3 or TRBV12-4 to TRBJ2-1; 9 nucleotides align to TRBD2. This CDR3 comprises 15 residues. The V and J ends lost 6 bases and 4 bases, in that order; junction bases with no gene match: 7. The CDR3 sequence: CASSPSGNPYNEQFF. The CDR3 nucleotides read TGTGCCAGCAGCCCTAGCGGGAACCCTTACAATGAGCAGTTCTTC.

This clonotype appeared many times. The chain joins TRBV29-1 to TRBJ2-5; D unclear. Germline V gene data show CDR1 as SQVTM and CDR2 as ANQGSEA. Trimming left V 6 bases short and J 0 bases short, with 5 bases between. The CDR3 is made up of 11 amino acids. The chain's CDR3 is CSVRHQETQYF. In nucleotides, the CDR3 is TGCAGCGTCCGTCACCAAGAGACCCAGTACTTC.

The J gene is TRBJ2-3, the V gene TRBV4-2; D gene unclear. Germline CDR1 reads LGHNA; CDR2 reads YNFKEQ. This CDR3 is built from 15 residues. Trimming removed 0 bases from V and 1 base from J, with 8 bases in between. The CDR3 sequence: CASSQEGAGTDTQYF. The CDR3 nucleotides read TGTGCCAGCAGCCAAGAGGGCGCGGGCACAGATACGCAGTATTTT.